A selection of T cell receptor beta chains follows, all from one sample in a study of T cell responses to AZD1222 COVID-19 vaccine. The assay was immunoSEQ multiplex PCR, and TCRdb's table has in-frame clones only and misses some. The sample lists over 100,000 clones, 90% occurring once. The source material was peripheral blood, sampled on day 0 of AZD1222 vaccination. The source is an adult in good health. Both conserved end residues are part of each CDR3. D genes are given only for firm matches. Size tells how often a clone was seen (once, few, many) or the class of an expanded clone, and some rows leave it out.

j_call: TRBJ1-5
clone_size: -
d_call: -
v_call: TRBV6-2/TRBV6-3
cdr3_aa: CASSYKNSNQPQHF
cdr3_nt: TGTGCCAGCAGTTATAAAAATAGCAATCAGCCCCAGCATTTT

j_call: TRBJ1-5
clone_size: -
d_call: -
v_call: TRBV3-1/TRBV3-2
cdr3_aa: CASSQDQKPQHF
cdr3_nt: TGTGCCAGCAGCCAAGATCAGAAGCCCCAGCATTTT

j_call: TRBJ2-7
clone_size: -
d_call: -
v_call: TRBV27
cdr3_aa: CASTGSSYEQYF
cdr3_nt: TGTGCCAGCACCGGGAGCTCCTACGAGCAGTACTTC

j_call: TRBJ2-7
clone_size: few
d_call: TRBD2
v_call: TRBV19
cdr3_aa: CASSSGRGHPYEQYF
cdr3_nt: TGTGCCAGTAGTAGCGGGAGGGGCCATCCCTACGAGCAGTACTTC

j_call: TRBJ1-4
clone_size: -
d_call: TRBD1
v_call: TRBV5-1
cdr3_aa: CASRPGQGGEKLFF
cdr3_nt: TGCGCCAGCCGACCGGGACAGGGAGGTGAAAAACTGTTTTTT

j_call: TRBJ1-2
clone_size: -
d_call: -
v_call: TRBV29-1
cdr3_aa: CSVDGDVKNYGYTF
cdr3_nt: TGCAGCGTTGATGGTGACGTAAAAAACTATGGCTACACCTTC

j_call: TRBJ2-5
clone_size: -
d_call: TRBD1
v_call: TRBV24-1
cdr3_aa: CATSDLGQGEVETQYF
cdr3_nt: TGTGCCACCAGTGATTTGGGACAGGGGGAGGTAGAGACCCAGTACTTC

j_call: TRBJ1-1
clone_size: -
d_call: -
v_call: TRBV2
cdr3_aa: CASSDPTGLGAEAFF
cdr3_nt: TGTGCCAGCAGTGACCCAACAGGGTTGGGGGCTGAAGCTTTCTTT

j_call: TRBJ1-2
clone_size: -
d_call: -
v_call: TRBV20-1
cdr3_aa: CSASVFRDYGYTF
cdr3_nt: TGCAGTGCTAGTGTGTTCAGGGACTATGGCTACACCTTC

j_call: TRBJ2-7
clone_size: -
d_call: TRBD2
v_call: TRBV11-2
cdr3_aa: CASSLEGGSYEQYF
cdr3_nt: TGTGCCAGCAGCTTAGAGGGGGGGTCCTACGAGCAGTACTTC

j_call: TRBJ1-1
clone_size: -
d_call: -
v_call: TRBV19
cdr3_aa: CATRQTEAFF
cdr3_nt: TGTGCCACGAGACAGACTGAAGCTTTCTTT

j_call: TRBJ1-2
clone_size: -
d_call: TRBD1
v_call: TRBV6-5
cdr3_aa: CASSQDRTGYGYTF
cdr3_nt: TGTGCCAGCAGCCAAGACAGGACAGGCTATGGCTACACCTTC

j_call: TRBJ2-3
clone_size: -
d_call: -
v_call: TRBV27
cdr3_aa: CASSFRNTDTQYF
cdr3_nt: TGTGCCAGCAGTTTCCGGAACACAGATACGCAGTATTTT

j_call: TRBJ1-2
clone_size: -
d_call: -
v_call: TRBV4-3
cdr3_aa: CASSRSAGVHYGYTF
cdr3_nt: TGCGCCAGCAGCCGATCGGCTGGGGTCCACTATGGCTACACCTTC

j_call: TRBJ2-3
clone_size: -
d_call: -
v_call: TRBV7-2
cdr3_aa: CASSLRQSTDTQYF
cdr3_nt: TGTGCCAGCAGCTTAAGGCAGAGCACAGATACGCAGTATTTT

j_call: TRBJ2-1
clone_size: -
d_call: TRBD1
v_call: TRBV4-2
cdr3_aa: CASSQEVGRGLPSVF
cdr3_nt: TGTGCCAGCAGCCAAGAAGTGGGCAGGGGGCTCCCATCAGTCTTC

j_call: TRBJ1-1
clone_size: -
d_call: -
v_call: TRBV2
cdr3_aa: CASSQDGNTEAFF
cdr3_nt: TGTGCCAGCAGTCAGGACGGAAACACTGAAGCTTTCTTT

j_call: TRBJ2-7
clone_size: -
d_call: -
v_call: TRBV5-8
cdr3_aa: CASSPGSLYEQYF
cdr3_nt: TGTGCCAGCAGCCCGGGATCTTTGTACGAGCAGTACTTC

j_call: TRBJ2-7
clone_size: few
d_call: -
v_call: TRBV4-3
cdr3_aa: CASSQIPLPEQYF
cdr3_nt: TGCGCCAGCAGCCAAATCCCCCTACCAGAGCAGTACTTC

j_call: TRBJ1-6
clone_size: -
d_call: -
v_call: TRBV10-3
cdr3_aa: CAISDRVNYNSPLHF
cdr3_nt: TGTGCCATCAGTGATAGAGTTAACTATAATTCACCCCTCCACTTT

j_call: TRBJ1-1
clone_size: -
d_call: -
v_call: TRBV6-5
cdr3_aa: CASRQVRGNTEAFF
cdr3_nt: TGTGCCAGCAGACAAGTACGAGGGAACACTGAAGCTTTCTTT

j_call: TRBJ1-4
clone_size: -
d_call: -
v_call: TRBV23-1
cdr3_aa: CASSQSKGLHNEKLFF
cdr3_nt: TGCGCCAGCAGTCAATCGAAGGGACTGCATAATGAAAAACTGTTTTTT

j_call: TRBJ2-2
clone_size: -
d_call: TRBD1
v_call: TRBV6-1
cdr3_aa: CASSAIRQGGTGELFF
cdr3_nt: TGTGCCAGCAGTGCAATTAGACAGGGGGGAACCGGGGAGCTGTTTTTT

j_call: TRBJ1-5
clone_size: -
d_call: -
v_call: TRBV7-3
cdr3_aa: CASSSPFGHITYQPQHF
cdr3_nt: TGTGCCAGCAGCTCCCCCTTCGGGCATATTACGTATCAGCCCCAGCATTTT

j_call: TRBJ2-7
clone_size: -
d_call: TRBD1
v_call: TRBV18
cdr3_aa: CASSSGQGANYEQYF
cdr3_nt: TGTGCCAGCTCATCGGGACAGGGGGCTAATTACGAGCAGTACTTC

j_call: TRBJ2-6
clone_size: -
d_call: -
v_call: TRBV7-3
cdr3_aa: CASSPRQGTGANVLTF
cdr3_nt: TGTGCCAGCAGCCCCCGACAAGGAACTGGGGCCAACGTCCTGACTTTC

j_call: TRBJ2-5
clone_size: -
d_call: TRBD1
v_call: TRBV11-2
cdr3_aa: CASSSWDRGKQETQYF
cdr3_nt: TGTGCCAGCAGCTCGTGGGACAGGGGGAAACAAGAGACCCAGTACTTC

j_call: TRBJ2-2
clone_size: -
d_call: TRBD2
v_call: TRBV5-1
cdr3_aa: CASSLVAGNTGELFF
cdr3_nt: TGCGCCAGCAGCTTGGTAGCGGGGAACACCGGGGAGCTGTTTTTT

j_call: TRBJ1-1
clone_size: -
d_call: -
v_call: TRBV6-5
cdr3_aa: CASRAGGRTEAFF
cdr3_nt: TGTGCCAGCAGGGCGGGCGGGAGGACTGAAGCTTTCTTT

j_call: TRBJ1-4
clone_size: -
d_call: -
v_call: TRBV6-5
cdr3_aa: CASSRDGNEKLFF
cdr3_nt: TGTGCCAGCAGCCGGGACGGTAATGAAAAACTGTTTTTT

j_call: TRBJ1-2
clone_size: -
d_call: TRBD1
v_call: TRBV19
cdr3_aa: CASSGTANYGYTF
cdr3_nt: TGTGCCAGTTCCGGGACAGCTAACTATGGCTACACCTTC

j_call: TRBJ2-7
clone_size: -
d_call: -
v_call: TRBV5-1
cdr3_aa: CASSLVAGNIYEQYF
cdr3_nt: TGCGCCAGCAGCTTGGTGGCAGGGAACATCTACGAGCAGTACTTC

j_call: TRBJ1-1
clone_size: -
d_call: -
v_call: TRBV5-6
cdr3_aa: CASSGGTEAFF
cdr3_nt: TGTGCCAGCAGCGGCGGGACTGAAGCTTTCTTT

j_call: TRBJ1-3
clone_size: -
d_call: -
v_call: TRBV30
cdr3_aa: CAWSSSGNTIYF
cdr3_nt: TGTGCCTGGAGTTCATCTGGAAACACCATATATTTT

j_call: TRBJ2-1
clone_size: -
d_call: TRBD1
v_call: TRBV27
cdr3_aa: CASSYRGYEQFF
cdr3_nt: TGTGCCAGCAGTTACAGGGGCTATGAGCAGTTCTTC

j_call: TRBJ1-2
clone_size: once
d_call: -
v_call: TRBV18
cdr3_aa: CASSPLDRVGEDGYTF
cdr3_nt: TGTGCCAGCTCACCACTCGACCGAGTAGGGGAGGATGGCTACACCTTC

j_call: TRBJ1-1
clone_size: -
d_call: TRBD1
v_call: TRBV7-8
cdr3_aa: CASSPGQAMNTEAFF
cdr3_nt: TGTGCCAGCAGCCCGGGACAGGCTATGAACACTGAAGCTTTCTTT

j_call: TRBJ2-3
clone_size: -
d_call: TRBD2
v_call: TRBV15
cdr3_aa: CATLAGGTDTQYF
cdr3_nt: TGTGCCACGCTAGCGGGGGGCACAGATACGCAGTATTTT

j_call: TRBJ2-6
clone_size: -
d_call: TRBD1
v_call: TRBV28
cdr3_aa: CASSHRGSGANVLTF
cdr3_nt: TGTGCCAGCTCCCACAGGGGCTCTGGGGCCAACGTCCTGACTTTC

j_call: TRBJ2-1
clone_size: -
d_call: -
v_call: TRBV4-3
cdr3_aa: CASSQETNNEQFF
cdr3_nt: TGCGCCAGCAGCCAAGAAACCAACAATGAGCAGTTCTTC

j_call: TRBJ2-3
clone_size: -
d_call: -
v_call: TRBV6-1
cdr3_aa: CASSDWGILTDTQYF
cdr3_nt: TGTGCCAGCAGTGATTGGGGGATCTTGACAGATACGCAGTATTTT

j_call: TRBJ2-2
clone_size: -
d_call: -
v_call: TRBV7-2
cdr3_aa: CASSPRRATANTGELFF
cdr3_nt: TGTGCCAGCAGTCCTCGGCGGGCTACCGCTAACACCGGGGAGCTGTTTTTT

j_call: TRBJ1-1
clone_size: -
d_call: -
v_call: TRBV18
cdr3_aa: CASSVVDGTEAFF
cdr3_nt: TGTGCCAGCTCCGTGGTCGACGGCACTGAAGCTTTCTTT

j_call: TRBJ2-3
clone_size: -
d_call: TRBD2
v_call: TRBV18
cdr3_aa: CASSPTAGGTDTQYF
cdr3_nt: TGTGCCAGCTCACCAACAGCGGGAGGCACAGATACGCAGTATTTT

j_call: TRBJ2-2
clone_size: -
d_call: -
v_call: TRBV6-5
cdr3_aa: CASKKNTGELFF
cdr3_nt: TGTGCCAGCAAAAAAAACACCGGGGAGCTGTTTTTT

j_call: TRBJ2-3
clone_size: -
d_call: -
v_call: TRBV9
cdr3_aa: CASSERDSTDTQYF
cdr3_nt: TGTGCCAGCAGCGAACGGGACTCCACAGATACGCAGTATTTT

j_call: TRBJ1-2
clone_size: once
d_call: -
v_call: TRBV6-5
cdr3_aa: CASREAGTYGYTF
cdr3_nt: TGTGCCAGCAGAGAGGCAGGGACCTATGGCTACACCTTC

j_call: TRBJ1-6
clone_size: once
d_call: -
v_call: TRBV6-5
cdr3_aa: CGSGFSDSPLHF
cdr3_nt: TGTGGGTCCGGGTTTTCCGATTCACCCCTCCACTTT

j_call: TRBJ2-5
clone_size: -
d_call: -
v_call: TRBV5-1
cdr3_aa: CASSLHSRGRETQYF
cdr3_nt: TGCGCCAGCAGCTTGCATTCTCGGGGGCGAGAGACCCAGTACTTC

j_call: TRBJ1-2
clone_size: -
d_call: -
v_call: TRBV3-1/TRBV3-2
cdr3_aa: CASSLQGMSNGYTF
cdr3_nt: TGTGCCAGCAGCCTCCAGGGGATGTCGAATGGCTACACCTTC

j_call: TRBJ1-1
clone_size: -
d_call: TRBD1
v_call: TRBV5-5
cdr3_aa: CASSLRDRGRGTTEAFF
cdr3_nt: TGTGCCAGCAGCTTGCGGGACAGGGGGCGCGGAACCACTGAAGCTTTCTTT